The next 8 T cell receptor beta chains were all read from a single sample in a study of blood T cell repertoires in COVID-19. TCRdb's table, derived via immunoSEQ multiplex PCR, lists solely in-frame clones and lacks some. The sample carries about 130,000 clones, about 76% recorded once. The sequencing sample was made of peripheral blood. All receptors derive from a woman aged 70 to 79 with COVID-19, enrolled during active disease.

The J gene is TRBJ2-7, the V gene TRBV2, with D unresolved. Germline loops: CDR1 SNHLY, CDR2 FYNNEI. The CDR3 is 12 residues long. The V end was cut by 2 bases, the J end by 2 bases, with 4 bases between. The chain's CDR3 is CASSETAYEQYF. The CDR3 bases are TGTGCCAGCAGTGAAACGGCCTACGAGCAGTACTTC.

The CDR3 nucleotides read TGCGCCAGCAGCACGACACCGACTAGCGGGGCGGGGGAGACCCAGTACTTC. Translated: CASSTTPTSGAGETQYF. The V call is TRBV5-1, the J call TRBJ2-5, with 11 bases lining up with TRBD2. Looked up from germline, CDR1 is SGHRS and CDR2 is YFSETQ. V trimming: 4 bases; J trimming: 5 bases; junction bases outside the gene matches: 13. The CDR3 runs 17 residues. Full variable domain (outside the CDR3, taken from reference TRBV5-1 and TRBJ2-5): KAGVTQTPRYLIKTRGQQVTLSCSPISGHRSVSWYQQTPGQGLQFLFEYFSETQRNKGNFPGRFSGRQFSNSRSEMNVSTLELGDSALYLCASSTTPTSGAGETQYFGPGTRLLVL.

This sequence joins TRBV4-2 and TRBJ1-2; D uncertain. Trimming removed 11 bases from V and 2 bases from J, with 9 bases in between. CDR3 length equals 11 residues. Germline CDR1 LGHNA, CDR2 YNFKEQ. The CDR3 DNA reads TGTGCCGCCGGAGACAACTATGGCTACACCTTC. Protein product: CAAGDNYGYTF.

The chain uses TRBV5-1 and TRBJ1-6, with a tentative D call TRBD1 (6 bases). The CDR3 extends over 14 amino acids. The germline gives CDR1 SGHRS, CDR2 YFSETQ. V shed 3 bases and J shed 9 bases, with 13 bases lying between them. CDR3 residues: CASSSGQGGSPLHF. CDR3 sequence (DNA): TGCGCCAGCAGCTCTGGACAAGGGGGTTCACCCCTCCACTTT.

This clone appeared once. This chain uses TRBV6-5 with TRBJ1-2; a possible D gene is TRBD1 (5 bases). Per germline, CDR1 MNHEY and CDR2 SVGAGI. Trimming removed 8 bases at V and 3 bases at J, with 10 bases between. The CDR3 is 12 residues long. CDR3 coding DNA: TGTGCCAGCCGGAGGGACGACTATGGCTACACCTTC. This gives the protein CASRRDDYGYTF.

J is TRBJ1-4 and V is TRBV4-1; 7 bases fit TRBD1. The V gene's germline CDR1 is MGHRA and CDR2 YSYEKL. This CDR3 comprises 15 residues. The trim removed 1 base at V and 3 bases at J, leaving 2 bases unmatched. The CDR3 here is CASSQVQGSNEKLFF. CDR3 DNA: TGCGCCAGCAGCCAAGTACAGGGGTCTAATGAAAAACTGTTTTTT.

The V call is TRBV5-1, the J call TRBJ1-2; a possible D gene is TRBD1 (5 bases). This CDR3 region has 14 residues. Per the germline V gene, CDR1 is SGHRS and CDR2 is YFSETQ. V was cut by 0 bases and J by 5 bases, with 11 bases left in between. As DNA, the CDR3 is TGCGCCAGCAGCTTGGACGACAGACAATATGGCTACACCTTC. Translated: CASSLDDRQYGYTF.

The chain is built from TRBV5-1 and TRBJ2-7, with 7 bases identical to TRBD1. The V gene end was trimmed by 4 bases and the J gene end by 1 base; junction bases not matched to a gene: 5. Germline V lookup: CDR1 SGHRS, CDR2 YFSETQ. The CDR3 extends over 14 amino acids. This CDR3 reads CASSTDRASYEQYF. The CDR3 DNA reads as TGCGCCAGCAGCACCGACAGGGCATCCTACGAGCAGTACTTC.